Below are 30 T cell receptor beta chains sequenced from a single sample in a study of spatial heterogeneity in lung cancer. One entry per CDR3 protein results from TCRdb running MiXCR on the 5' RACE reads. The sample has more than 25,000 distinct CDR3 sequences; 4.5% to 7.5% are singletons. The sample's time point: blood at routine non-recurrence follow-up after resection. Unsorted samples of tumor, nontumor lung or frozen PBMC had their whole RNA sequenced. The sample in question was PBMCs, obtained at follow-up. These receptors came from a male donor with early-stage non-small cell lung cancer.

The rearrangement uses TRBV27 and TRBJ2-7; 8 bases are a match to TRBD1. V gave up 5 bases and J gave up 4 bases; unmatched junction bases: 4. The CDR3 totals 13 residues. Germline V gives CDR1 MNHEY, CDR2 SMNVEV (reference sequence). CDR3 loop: CASSRTGNYEQYF. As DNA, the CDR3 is TGTGCCAGCAGTAGGACAGGGAATTACGAGCAGTACTTC.

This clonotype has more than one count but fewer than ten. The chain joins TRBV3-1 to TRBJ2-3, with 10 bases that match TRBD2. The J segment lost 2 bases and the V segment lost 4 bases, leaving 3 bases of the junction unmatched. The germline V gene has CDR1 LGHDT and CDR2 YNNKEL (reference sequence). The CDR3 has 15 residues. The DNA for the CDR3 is TGTGCCAGCAGCCGTAGCGGGGGGCTCACAGATACGCAGTATTTT. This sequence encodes CASSRSGGLTDTQYF.

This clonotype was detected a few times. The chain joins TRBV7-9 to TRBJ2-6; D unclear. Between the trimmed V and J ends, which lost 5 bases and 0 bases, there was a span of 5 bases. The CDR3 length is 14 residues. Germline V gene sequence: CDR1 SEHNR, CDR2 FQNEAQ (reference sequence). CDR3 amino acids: CASSPLSGANVLTF. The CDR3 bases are TGTGCCAGCAGCCCCCTCTCTGGGGCCAACGTCCTGACTTTC.

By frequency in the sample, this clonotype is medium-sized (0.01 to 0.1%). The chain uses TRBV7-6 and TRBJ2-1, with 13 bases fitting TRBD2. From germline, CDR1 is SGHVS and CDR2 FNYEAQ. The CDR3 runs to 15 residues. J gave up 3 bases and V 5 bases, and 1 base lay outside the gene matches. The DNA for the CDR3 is TGTGCCAGCAGCCGGACTAGCGGGAGCTACAATGAGCAGTTCTTC. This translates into CASSRTSGSYNEQFF.

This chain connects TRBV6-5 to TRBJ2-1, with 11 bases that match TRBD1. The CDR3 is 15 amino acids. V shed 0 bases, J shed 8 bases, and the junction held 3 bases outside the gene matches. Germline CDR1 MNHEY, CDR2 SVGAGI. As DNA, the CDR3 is TGTGCCAGCAGTTACTCCCGGACAGGGGGCCATGAGCAGTTCTTC. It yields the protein CASSYSRTGGHEQFF.

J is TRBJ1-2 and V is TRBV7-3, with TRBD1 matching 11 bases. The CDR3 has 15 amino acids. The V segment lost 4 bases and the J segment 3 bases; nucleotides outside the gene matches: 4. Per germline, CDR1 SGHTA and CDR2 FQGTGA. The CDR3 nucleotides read TGTGCCAGCAGCTCCGGACAGGGGGCGTACTATGGCTACACCTTC. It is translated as CASSSGQGAYYGYTF.

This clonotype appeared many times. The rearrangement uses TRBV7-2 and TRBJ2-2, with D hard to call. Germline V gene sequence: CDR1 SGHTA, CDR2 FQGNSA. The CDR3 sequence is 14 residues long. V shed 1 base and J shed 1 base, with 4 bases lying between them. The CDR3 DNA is TGTGCCAGCAGCTTAGGCGGGAACACCGGGGAGCTGTTTTTT. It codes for CASSLGGNTGELFF.

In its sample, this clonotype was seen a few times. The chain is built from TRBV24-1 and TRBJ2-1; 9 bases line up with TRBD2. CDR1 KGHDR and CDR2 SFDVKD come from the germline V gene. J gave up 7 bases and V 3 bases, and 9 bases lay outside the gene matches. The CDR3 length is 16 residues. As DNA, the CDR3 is TGTGCCACCAGTGATGCAGCGGGAGGCTATAAGAATGAGCAGTTCTTC. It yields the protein CATSDAAGGYKNEQFF.

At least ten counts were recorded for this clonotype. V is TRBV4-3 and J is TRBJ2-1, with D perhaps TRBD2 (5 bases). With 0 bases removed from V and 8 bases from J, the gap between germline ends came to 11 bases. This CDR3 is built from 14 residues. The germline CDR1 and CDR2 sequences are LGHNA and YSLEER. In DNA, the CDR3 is TGCGCCAGCAGCCAAGATTCGGGAACCGATGAGCAGTTCTTC. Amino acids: CASSQDSGTDEQFF.

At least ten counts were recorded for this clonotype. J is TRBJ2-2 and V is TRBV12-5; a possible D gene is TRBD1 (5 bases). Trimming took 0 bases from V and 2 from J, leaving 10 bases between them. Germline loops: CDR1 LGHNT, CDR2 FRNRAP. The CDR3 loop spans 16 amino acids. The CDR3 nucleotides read TGTGCTAGTGGTTTGGTAGGCAGGGAAAACACCGGGGAGCTGTTTTTT. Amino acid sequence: CASGLVGRENTGELFF.

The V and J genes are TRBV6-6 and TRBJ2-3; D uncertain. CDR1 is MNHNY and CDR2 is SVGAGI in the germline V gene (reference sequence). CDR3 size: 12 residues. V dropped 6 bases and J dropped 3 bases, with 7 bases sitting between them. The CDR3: CASSPQTDTQYF. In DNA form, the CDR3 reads TGTGCCAGCAGCCCGCAGACAGATACGCAGTATTTT.

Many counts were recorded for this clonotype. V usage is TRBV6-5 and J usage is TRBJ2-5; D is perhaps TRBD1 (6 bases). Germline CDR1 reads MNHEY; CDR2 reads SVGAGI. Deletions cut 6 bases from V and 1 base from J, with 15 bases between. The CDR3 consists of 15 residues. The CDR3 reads CASRAQGAVQETQYF. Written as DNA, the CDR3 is TGTGCCAGCAGGGCACAGGGAGCAGTCCAAGAGACCCAGTACTTC.

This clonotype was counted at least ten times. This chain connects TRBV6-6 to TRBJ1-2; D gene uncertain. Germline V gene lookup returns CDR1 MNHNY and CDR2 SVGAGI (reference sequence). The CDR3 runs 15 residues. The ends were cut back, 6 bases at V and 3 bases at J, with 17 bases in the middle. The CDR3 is CASSEPGRRYYGYTF. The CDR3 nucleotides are TGTGCCAGCAGCGAACCGGGAAGAAGATACTATGGCTACACCTTC.

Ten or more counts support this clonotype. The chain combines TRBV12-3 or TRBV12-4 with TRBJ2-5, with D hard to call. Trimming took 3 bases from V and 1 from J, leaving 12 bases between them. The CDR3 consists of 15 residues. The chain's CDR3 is CASSLRRSSQETQYF. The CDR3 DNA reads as TGTGCCAGCAGTTTGCGTAGGAGCTCCCAAGAGACCCAGTACTTC.

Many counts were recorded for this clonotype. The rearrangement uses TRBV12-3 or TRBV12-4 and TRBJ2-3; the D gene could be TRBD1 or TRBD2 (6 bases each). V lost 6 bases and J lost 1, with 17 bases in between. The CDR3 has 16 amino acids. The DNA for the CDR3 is TGTGCCAGCAGACGAGATGGGGGGCAGGGCACAGATACGCAGTATTTT. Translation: CASRRDGGQGTDTQYF.

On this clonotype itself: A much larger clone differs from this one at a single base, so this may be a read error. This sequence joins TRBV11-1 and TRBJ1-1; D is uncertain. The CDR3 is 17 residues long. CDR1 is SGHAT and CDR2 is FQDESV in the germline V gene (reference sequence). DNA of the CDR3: TGTGCCAGCTCTCCTCCCCCGGAGACGGGAATGAACATTGAAGCTTTCTTT. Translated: CASSPPPETGMNIEAFF. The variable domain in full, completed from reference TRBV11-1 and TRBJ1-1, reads EAEVAQSPRYKITEKSQAVAFWCDPISGHATLYWYRQILGQGPELLVQFQDESVVDDSQLPKDRFSAERLKGVDSTLKIQPAELGDSAMYLCASSPPPETGMNIEAFFGQGTRLTVV.

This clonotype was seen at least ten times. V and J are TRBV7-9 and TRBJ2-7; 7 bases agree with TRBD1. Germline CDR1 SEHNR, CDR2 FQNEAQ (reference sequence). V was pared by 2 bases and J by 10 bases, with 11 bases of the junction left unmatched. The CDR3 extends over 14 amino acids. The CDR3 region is CASSLSGQVPRQYV. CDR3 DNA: TGTGCCAGCAGCTTATCCGGACAGGTCCCGAGACAGTACGTC.

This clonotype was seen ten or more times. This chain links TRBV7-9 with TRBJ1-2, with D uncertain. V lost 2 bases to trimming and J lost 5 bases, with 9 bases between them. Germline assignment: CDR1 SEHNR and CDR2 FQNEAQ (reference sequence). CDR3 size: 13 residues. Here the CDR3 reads CASSLNIPYGYTF. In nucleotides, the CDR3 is TGTGCCAGCAGCTTAAACATACCGTATGGCTACACCTTC. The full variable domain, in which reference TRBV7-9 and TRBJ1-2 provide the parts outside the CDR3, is DTGVSQNPRHKITKRGQNVTFRCDPISEHNRLYWYRQTLGQGPEFLTYFQNEAQLEKSRLLSDRFSAERPKGSFSTLEIQRTEQGDSAMYLCASSLNIPYGYTFGSGTRLTVV.

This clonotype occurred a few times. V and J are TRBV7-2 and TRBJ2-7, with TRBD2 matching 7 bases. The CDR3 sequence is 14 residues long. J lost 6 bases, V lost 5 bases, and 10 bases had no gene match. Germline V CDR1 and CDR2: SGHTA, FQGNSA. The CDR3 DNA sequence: TGTGCCAGCAGCCGAGGACTAGTTGAGCCCGAGCAGTACTTC. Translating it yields CASSRGLVEPEQYF.

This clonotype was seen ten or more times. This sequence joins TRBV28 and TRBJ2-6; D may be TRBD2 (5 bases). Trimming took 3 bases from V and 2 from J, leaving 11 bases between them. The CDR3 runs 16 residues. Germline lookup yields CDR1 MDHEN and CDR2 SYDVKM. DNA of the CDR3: TGTGCCAGCAGTTTGTGGGGAGAGGCTGGGGCCAACGTCCTGACTTTC. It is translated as CASSLWGEAGANVLTF.

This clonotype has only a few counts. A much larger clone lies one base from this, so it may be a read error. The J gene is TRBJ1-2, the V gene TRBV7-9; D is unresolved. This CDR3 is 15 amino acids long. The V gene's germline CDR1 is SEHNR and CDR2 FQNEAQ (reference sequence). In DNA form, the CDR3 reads TGTGCCAGCAGCTTACTCCAGGACCCTCGCTATGACTACACCTTC. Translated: CASSLLQDPRYDYTF. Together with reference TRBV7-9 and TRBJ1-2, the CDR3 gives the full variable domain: DTGVSQNPRHKITKRGQNVTFRCDPISEHNRLYWYRQTLGQGPEFLTYFQNEAQLEKSRLLSDRFSAERPKGSFSTLEIQRTEQGDSAMYLCASSLLQDPRYDYTFGSGTRLTVV.

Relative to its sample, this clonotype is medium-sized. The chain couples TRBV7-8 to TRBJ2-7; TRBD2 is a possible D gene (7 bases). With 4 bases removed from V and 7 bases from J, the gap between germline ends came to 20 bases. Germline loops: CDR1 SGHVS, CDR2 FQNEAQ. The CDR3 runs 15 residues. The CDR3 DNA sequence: TGTGCCAGCAGCTCCGGCGGGGGCCAAGCCTGGGAGCAGTACTTC. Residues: CASSSGGGQAWEQYF.

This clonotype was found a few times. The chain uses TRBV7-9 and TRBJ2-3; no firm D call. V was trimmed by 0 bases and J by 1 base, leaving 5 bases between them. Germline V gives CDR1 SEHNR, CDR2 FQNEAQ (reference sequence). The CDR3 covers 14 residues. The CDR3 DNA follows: TGTGCCAGCAGCTTAGCGGTCGGCACAGATACGCAGTATTTT. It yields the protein CASSLAVGTDTQYF.

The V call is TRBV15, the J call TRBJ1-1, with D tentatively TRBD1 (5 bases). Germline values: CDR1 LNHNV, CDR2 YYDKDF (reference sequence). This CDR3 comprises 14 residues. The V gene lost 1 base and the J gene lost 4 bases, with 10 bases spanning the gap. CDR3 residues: CATSRAREGTEAFF. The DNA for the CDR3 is TGTGCCACCAGCAGAGCCAGGGAGGGCACTGAAGCTTTCTTT. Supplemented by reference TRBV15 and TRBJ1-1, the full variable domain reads DAMVIQNPRYQVTQFGKPVTLSCSQTLNHNVMYWYQQKSSQAPKLLFHYYDKDFNNEADTPDNFQSRRPNTSFCFLDIRSPGLGDTAMYLCATSRAREGTEAFFGQGTRLTVV.

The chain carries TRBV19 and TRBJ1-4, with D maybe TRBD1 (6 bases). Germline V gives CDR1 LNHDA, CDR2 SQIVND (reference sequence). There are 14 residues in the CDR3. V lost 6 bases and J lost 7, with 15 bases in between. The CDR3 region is CASSKEGGSEKLFF. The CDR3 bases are TGTGCCAGTAGCAAAGAGGGGGGGAGTGAAAAACTGTTTTTT.

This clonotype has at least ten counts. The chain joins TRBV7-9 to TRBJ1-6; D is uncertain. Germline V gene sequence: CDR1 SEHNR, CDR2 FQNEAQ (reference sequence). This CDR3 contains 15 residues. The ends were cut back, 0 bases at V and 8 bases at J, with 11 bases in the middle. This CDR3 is CASSLARPGDSPLHF. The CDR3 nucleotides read TGTGCCAGCAGCTTAGCGAGGCCCGGGGATTCACCCCTCCACTTT.

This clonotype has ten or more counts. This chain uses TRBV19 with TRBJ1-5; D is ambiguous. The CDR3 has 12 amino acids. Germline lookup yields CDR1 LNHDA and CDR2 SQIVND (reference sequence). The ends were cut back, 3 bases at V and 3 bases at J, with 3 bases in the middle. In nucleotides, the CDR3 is TGTGCCAGTAGTATCACCAATCAGCCCCAGCATTTT. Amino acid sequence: CASSITNQPQHF. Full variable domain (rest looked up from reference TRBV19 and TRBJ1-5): DGGITQSPKYLFRKEGQNVTLSCEQNLNHDAMYWYRQDPGQGLRLIYYSQIVNDFQKGDIAEGYSVSREKKESFPLTVTSAQKNPTAFYLCASSITNQPQHFGDGTRLSIL.

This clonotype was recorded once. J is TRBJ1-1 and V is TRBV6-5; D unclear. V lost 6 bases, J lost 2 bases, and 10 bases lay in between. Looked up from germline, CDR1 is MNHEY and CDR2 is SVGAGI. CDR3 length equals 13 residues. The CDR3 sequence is CASRIQANTEAFF. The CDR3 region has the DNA TGTGCCAGCAGAATCCAGGCCAACACTGAAGCTTTCTTT.

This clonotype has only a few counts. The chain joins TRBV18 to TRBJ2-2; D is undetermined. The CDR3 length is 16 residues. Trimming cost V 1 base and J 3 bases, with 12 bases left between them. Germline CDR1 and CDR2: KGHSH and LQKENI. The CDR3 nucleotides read TGTGCCAGCTCACCACATCCGAGAGTCGACACCGGGGAGCTGTTTTTT. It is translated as CASSPHPRVDTGELFF.

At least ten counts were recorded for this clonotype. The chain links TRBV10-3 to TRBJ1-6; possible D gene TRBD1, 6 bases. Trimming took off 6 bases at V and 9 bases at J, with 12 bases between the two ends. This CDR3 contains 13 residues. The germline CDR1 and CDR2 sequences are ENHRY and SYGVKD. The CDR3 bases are TGTGCCATCAGGACGGGGGGGCGTTCACCCCTCCACTTT. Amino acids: CAIRTGGRSPLHF.